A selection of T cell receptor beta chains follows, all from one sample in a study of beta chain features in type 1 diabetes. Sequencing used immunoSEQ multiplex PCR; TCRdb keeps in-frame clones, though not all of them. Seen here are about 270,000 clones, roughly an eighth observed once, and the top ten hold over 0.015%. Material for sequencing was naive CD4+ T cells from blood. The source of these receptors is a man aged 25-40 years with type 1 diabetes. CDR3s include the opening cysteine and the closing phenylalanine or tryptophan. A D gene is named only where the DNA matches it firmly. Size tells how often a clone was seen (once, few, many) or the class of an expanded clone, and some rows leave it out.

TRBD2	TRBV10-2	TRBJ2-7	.	TGCGCCAGCGGAGGACTAGCGGGCTACGAGCAGTACTTC	CASGGLAGYEQYF
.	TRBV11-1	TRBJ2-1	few	TGTGCCAGCAGCCCGAGGTACGGGTTCAATGAGCAGTTCTTC	CASSPRYGFNEQFF
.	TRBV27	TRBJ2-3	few	TGTGCCAGCATGTCACAGCCTAACACAGATACGCAGTATTTT	CASMSQPNTDTQYF
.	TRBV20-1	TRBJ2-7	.	TGCAGTGCTACCTTGGCATACGAGCAGTACTTC	CSATLAYEQYF
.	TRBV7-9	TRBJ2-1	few	TGTGCCAGCAGCAACGGGTTTGGCAGGGATGAGCAGTTCTTC	CASSNGFGRDEQFF
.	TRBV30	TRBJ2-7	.	TGTGCCTGGAGTTCCACTTACGAGCAGTACTTC	CAWSSTYEQYF
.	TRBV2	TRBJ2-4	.	TGTGCCAGCAGTGAAGATTTTCTTGCGGGAAAGAACATTCAGTACTTC	CASSEDFLAGKNIQYF
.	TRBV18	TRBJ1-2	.	TGTGCCAGCTCCCAATCGGGGAAGCGAGCGAGCGGCTACACCTTC	CASSQSGKRASGYTF
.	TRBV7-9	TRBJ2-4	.	TGTGCCAGCAGCTTAGGGTATGGTCCAGGATCCATTCAGTACTTC	CASSLGYGPGSIQYF
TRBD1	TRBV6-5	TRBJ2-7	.	TGTGCCAGCACCTCGGACAGGGCTGGCTCCTACGAGCAGTACTTC	CASTSDRAGSYEQYF
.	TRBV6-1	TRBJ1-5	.	TGTGCCAGCAGTGAGGGGACGACAGGCATCGGGCCCCAGCATTTT	CASSEGTTGIGPQHF
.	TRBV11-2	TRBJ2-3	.	TGTGCCAGCAGCTTATCGGGCGGGCGGGGATCAACAGATACGCAGTATTTT	CASSLSGGRGSTDTQYF